A selection of T cell receptor beta chains follows, all from one sample in a study of shared clonotypes between healthy human individuals. The repertoire was sequenced with immunoSEQ multiplex PCR; TCRdb's copy has only in-frame clones and lacks some. The profile shows about 2.3 million clones, 80% to 95% of them singletons. The sample consisted of naive CD4+ T cells from PBMCs. The receptors were sampled from a man between 18 and 35 years old in good health. Some clones in this sample may be carry-over from other donors' samples. Both conserved end residues are part of each CDR3. D genes are given only for firm matches. The size of a clone is reported for some rows only, either as once, few or many, or as a class for expanded clones.

abundance: NA
j_gene: TRBJ2-3
d_gene: NA
v_gene: TRBV29-1
CDR3aa: CSVVPAADTQYF
CDR3nt: TGCAGCGTTGTTCCAGCCGCAGATACGCAGTATTTT

abundance: NA
j_gene: TRBJ2-7
d_gene: NA
v_gene: TRBV5-4
CDR3aa: CASSLAASGGGHEQYF
CDR3nt: TGTGCCAGCAGCTTGGCAGCTAGCGGAGGGGGACACGAGCAGTACTTC

abundance: NA
j_gene: TRBJ2-3
d_gene: TRBD2
v_gene: TRBV9
CDR3aa: CASRPLAGATDTQYF
CDR3nt: TGTGCCAGCAGACCACTAGCGGGAGCCACAGATACGCAGTATTTT

abundance: NA
j_gene: TRBJ2-3
d_gene: NA
v_gene: TRBV18
CDR3aa: CASSPLQSTDTQYF
CDR3nt: TGTGCCAGCTCACCACTTCAGAGCACAGATACGCAGTATTTT

abundance: NA
j_gene: TRBJ2-2
d_gene: NA
v_gene: TRBV28
CDR3aa: CASFNKRGVVAGELFF
CDR3nt: TGTGCCAGCTTCAACAAAAGGGGGGTAGTGGCCGGGGAGCTGTTTTTT

abundance: NA
j_gene: TRBJ2-7
d_gene: NA
v_gene: TRBV4-3
CDR3aa: CASSQGYGLAPSSYEQYF
CDR3nt: TGCGCCAGCAGCCAAGGCTACGGCCTAGCTCCGAGCTCCTACGAGCAGTACTTC

abundance: NA
j_gene: TRBJ2-3
d_gene: NA
v_gene: TRBV9
CDR3aa: CASSAYTPTDTQYF
CDR3nt: TGTGCCAGCAGCGCCTACACCCCCACAGATACGCAGTATTTT

abundance: NA
j_gene: TRBJ1-2
d_gene: NA
v_gene: TRBV6-5
CDR3aa: CASSYLSPRGGGGYTF
CDR3nt: TGTGCCAGCAGTTACCTCTCCCCCAGGGGAGGAGGGGGCTACACCTTC

abundance: NA
j_gene: TRBJ2-5
d_gene: NA
v_gene: TRBV5-8
CDR3aa: CASSGGGPETQYF
CDR3nt: TGTGCCAGCAGCGGCGGAGGGCCTGAGACCCAGTACTTC

abundance: NA
j_gene: TRBJ2-1
d_gene: NA
v_gene: TRBV7-2
CDR3aa: CASSLDRAYNEQFF
CDR3nt: TGTGCCAGCAGCTTAGATAGGGCCTACAATGAGCAGTTCTTC

abundance: NA
j_gene: TRBJ2-7
d_gene: NA
v_gene: TRBV6-6
CDR3aa: CASTRTALSYEQYF
CDR3nt: TGTGCCAGCACTAGGACAGCCCTGTCCTACGAGCAGTACTTC

abundance: NA
j_gene: TRBJ1-1
d_gene: TRBD1
v_gene: TRBV5-1
CDR3aa: CASNPQGARTEAFF
CDR3nt: TGCGCCAGCAATCCACAGGGGGCTAGGACTGAAGCTTTCTTT

abundance: NA
j_gene: TRBJ2-2
d_gene: NA
v_gene: TRBV9
CDR3aa: CASSGRTNTGELFF
CDR3nt: TGTGCCAGCAGCGGCAGGACGAACACCGGGGAGCTGTTTTTT

abundance: few
j_gene: TRBJ2-5
d_gene: NA
v_gene: TRBV11-2
CDR3aa: CASSPSERRRIDF
CDR3nt: TGTGCCAGCAGCCCCTCCGAGCGACGCCGGATAGACTTC

abundance: NA
j_gene: TRBJ2-5
d_gene: TRBD2
v_gene: TRBV9
CDR3aa: CASSNSGRWETQYF
CDR3nt: TGTGCCAGCAGCAATAGCGGGAGGTGGGAGACCCAGTACTTC

abundance: once
j_gene: TRBJ1-1
d_gene: NA
v_gene: TRBV6-1
CDR3aa: CASSDNQGLTEAFF
CDR3nt: TGTGCCAGCAGTGACAACCAGGGGTTAACTGAAGCTTTCTTT

abundance: NA
j_gene: TRBJ2-1
d_gene: TRBD2
v_gene: TRBV10-1
CDR3aa: CASSDGGRQYNEQFF
CDR3nt: TGCGCCAGCAGTGACGGCGGGAGGCAGTACAATGAGCAGTTCTTC

abundance: NA
j_gene: TRBJ1-4
d_gene: NA
v_gene: TRBV6-6
CDR3aa: CASSYSRTDNEKLFF
CDR3nt: TGTGCCAGCAGTTACTCCCGGACGGATAATGAAAAACTGTTTTTT

abundance: few
j_gene: TRBJ1-1
d_gene: NA
v_gene: TRBV30
CDR3aa: CAWTSGRVRTEAFF
CDR3nt: TGTGCCTGGACTTCTGGCAGGGTACGAACTGAAGCTTTCTTT

abundance: NA
j_gene: TRBJ2-1
d_gene: TRBD2
v_gene: TRBV2
CDR3aa: CASSRGLAGNNEQFF
CDR3nt: TGTGCCAGCAGCCGGGGGCTAGCGGGAAACAATGAGCAGTTCTTC

abundance: NA
j_gene: TRBJ2-5
d_gene: NA
v_gene: TRBV6-6
CDR3aa: CASCEAWPQETQYF
CDR3nt: TGTGCCAGCTGCGAGGCCTGGCCTCAAGAGACCCAGTACTTC

abundance: NA
j_gene: TRBJ2-3
d_gene: TRBD2
v_gene: TRBV28
CDR3aa: CASSSASGVSTDTQYF
CDR3nt: TGTGCCAGCAGTTCAGCTAGCGGGGTTAGCACAGATACGCAGTATTTT

abundance: NA
j_gene: TRBJ2-2
d_gene: TRBD2
v_gene: TRBV30
CDR3aa: CAWRGLAGNTGELFF
CDR3nt: TGTGCCTGGAGAGGACTAGCGGGGAACACCGGGGAGCTGTTTTTT

abundance: NA
j_gene: TRBJ1-1
d_gene: NA
v_gene: TRBV5-8
CDR3aa: CASSPLRDTQEAFF
CDR3nt: TGTGCCAGCAGCCCCCTGCGGGACACTCAAGAAGCTTTCTTT

abundance: NA
j_gene: TRBJ1-2
d_gene: TRBD1
v_gene: TRBV6-5
CDR3aa: CASSFDAGTGVGGYTF
CDR3nt: TGTGCCAGCAGTTTCGACGCCGGGACAGGCGTGGGTGGCTACACCTTC